This TCR beta chain was sequenced for a study of regulatory T cells in long-lasting Graves disease (TCRdb year 2021). Regarding the research as a whole: Patients with newly diagnosed Graves' disease had been on antithyroid drugs for under 3 months. The study took place in China and was registered as a clinical trial. Patients with persistent Graves' disease were compared with patients with newly diagnosed Graves' disease using TCR sequencing and RNA sequencing of peripheral blood. A total of some 33 samples were covered by TCR sequencing, comprising around 13 persistent and approximately 20 newly diagnosed Graves' disease patients. Overall study results and their limits: Sequencing and analysis were limited to the TCR beta chain. Patients with persistent disease shared more public clonotypes (about 2,700) than newly diagnosed patients did (more than 900). Lower TCR Shannon entropy and fewer highly expanded clones were observed in persistent Graves' disease patients than in newly diagnosed patients, which suggested clonal expansion. Because the primary lesion, thyroid tissue, could not be accessed, the study looked at peripheral blood alone. Preferential use of TRBV28, TRBJ1-2 and TRBJ2-5 was observed in persistent disease, whereas TRBV20-1 and TRBJ2-1 were favored in newly diagnosed disease. The authors acknowledged the small sample size as a limitation that may reduce accuracy.

This clonotype showed up many times. Its antigen remains undetermined. Base-call qualities are not available, and no considerably larger clone is one nucleotide away. Reading the label with the study, this specimen's time point is: newly diagnosed GD, antithyroid drugs for less than 3 months. RNA was extracted from PBMCs in TRIzol for both TCR sequencing and RNA sequencing. The diagnosis of Graves' disease was made according to American Thyroid Association guidelines. Patients were recruited from an endocrinology department in Xi'an, China. Each patient gave approximately 10 milliliters of peripheral blood, collected in an EDTA anticoagulant tube. Ficoll Paque Plus density gradient separation was used to isolate PBMCs, and no further T cell sorting was done. An Agilent 2100 Bioanalyzer and agarose gel were used to check RNA quality, and a NanoDrop 2000 was used to measure RNA concentration. V drops 5 bases and J drops 4 bases, leaving 14 bases in between. The cysteine opens and the phenylalanine closes a CDR3 of 14 amino acids. CDR3 DNA only is kept here, 42 bases in frame from base 1. From the germline V gene, CDR1 is SNHLY and CDR2 is FYNNEI.

Receptor libraries were prepared by multiplex PCR. Instrument used: Illumina HiSeq 4000. To build TCR beta libraries, CDR3 regions were amplified by Arm-PCR using iRepertoire HTBI primers. PCR products were gel purified before sequencing. From the authors' description of their analysis: Gene usage analysis of CDR3 amino acid clonotypes relied on the approximately 60 TRBV and about 13 TRBJ segments identified across samples. COPE and FqMerger were used to merge the filtered high-quality paired reads into contigs. Contigs were aligned with BLAST to IMGT TRBV, TRBD and TRBJ reference genes, and CDR3 was defined per IMGT. Clonotypes above 0.1% frequency were classified as highly expanded clones. Repertoire diversity was measured by Shannon entropy, and V-J evenness by the Gini coefficient. A clonotype found in more than one individual was treated as public. The public reads were reprocessed in TCRdb via fastp at Q25 and MiXCR, keeping in-frame beta chains. One record per CDR3 amino acid sequence lists the most common genes and DNA. TCRdb, not the original authors, processed these V and J calls. The sample yields about 560,000 distinct CDR3 sequences; approximately 16% were counted once. The ten largest clones add up to 9.5% to 15% of the sample.

The same sample was also studied in work on T cells in Graves' hyperthyroidism and ophthalmopathy. That second publication adds: A patient counted as having stable Graves' hyperthyroidism if no progression to ophthalmopathy occurred over 18 months of follow-up. Hyperthyroidism patients were newly diagnosed, with disease duration under 2 months, and aged 18 to 65 years. Any patient with an uncontrolled infection, another autoimmune disease, pregnancy or lactation was excluded. Diagnoses were established on the basis of clinical symptoms, serum thyroxine and TRAb, thyroid ultrasound, and orbital computed tomography. A first-round RT-PCR of the TCR CDR3 used the HTBI primer set with the Qiagen OneStep RT-PCR kit. Most expanded thyroid clonotypes (frequency above 0.001) were also detected in blood, a finding suggesting that blood repertoires may reflect thyroid immune responses. Ophthalmopathy was separated from stable hyperthyroidism by a 13 V-J signature model, with around 90% sensitivity and about 81% specificity obtained in cross-validation and 80%/75% obtained in testing. In validation, the model predicted progression to ophthalmopathy a median of around six months before onset, with about 71% sensitivity and about 75% specificity. To identify TCR V-J signatures that set the groups apart, the researchers used a discovery cohort of about a hundred patients, made up of roughly 40 with Graves' ophthalmopathy and some 60 with stable Graves' hyperthyroidism. Prospective prediction of ophthalmopathy was tested in an independent validation cohort of under 20 hyperthyroidism patients and 17 patients who later progressed to ophthalmopathy. The approximately 100 discovery patients were divided at random into training and test sets in a 7:3 ratio. In six Graves' hyperthyroidism patients, the study also compared T-cell repertoires from thyroid tissue with T-cell repertoires from blood. After blood sampling, hyperthyroidism patients were treated with methimazole at a starting dose of 30 mg daily, and ophthalmopathy patients were treated with high-dose intravenous methylprednisolone. Libraries were constructed in a second round of multiplex PCR, after which size selection and purification were performed. The libraries were sequenced on an Illumina HiSeq2000 using paired-end 100 bp reads. SOAPnuke was used to process the raw data, with reads discarded if the reads contained adapters or uncalled bases, had a mean Phred below 15, or lacked an exact constant-primer or identifier match. COPE v1.2.5 was used to merge the high-quality paired reads, and each unique nucleotide sequence was defined as a clonotype. MiTCR v1.1 was used to align the clonotypes against IMGT TRBV, TRBD and TRBJ reference segments. The analysis was restricted to V-J combinations with a frequency above 0.0001, which together covered 99.2% of the repertoires. The TCS score was defined as F50 (clonal expansion) divided by E x V (chaos), with BLOSUM62-based TCRdist calculated between CDR3 peptides within each V-J. Welch's t-statistics and random forest reduced fewer than 600 V-J features to roughly 13, which were used in a naive Bayes classifier (R e1071). Sample size was not statistically predetermined, and blinding of investigators to group allocation was not performed. The paper describes TCR Vbeta CDR3 sequencing of 130 to 150 peripheral blood samples, made up of some 40 ophthalmopathy patients, roughly 72 hyperthyroidism patients and some 17 progressor patients.

This TCR was recovered from a man aged 18-30 years with Graves disease. Donor details come from another sample of the same person, matched by shared clones. The specimen was peripheral blood mononuclear cells (PBMCs), collected at new diagnosis, from a patient treated with antithyroid drugs. The chain joins TRBV2 to TRBJ1-2; too little of a D gene remains to name it. The DNA sequence is given as TGTGCCAGCAGTCCGGTCACCCGGGGCTATGGCTACACCTTC. The translation is CASSPVTRGYGYTF.